The next 14 T cell receptor beta chains were all read from a single sample in a study of metastatic and nonmetastatic thyroid tumors. TCRdb reprocessed the PCR reads via MiXCR. Among some 14,000 clones listed, around 22% were seen once. Thyroid surgery was preceded by no treatment in any patient. Sequenced material: blood. All receptors come from a female donor with papillary thyroid cancer or a benign thyroid nodule (not recorded which). Some clones in this sample may be carry-over from other donors' samples.

This clone was counted between two and nine times. The V call is TRBV6-4, the J call TRBJ2-3, with a possible D match to TRBD1 (7 bases). Germline V lookup: CDR1 MRHNA, CDR2 SNTAGT. CDR3 length: 15 amino acids. The V and J ends lost 6 bases and 2 bases respectively, with 15 bases between them. The CDR3 reads CASSLSRGDTDTQYF. The CDR3 nucleotides are TGTGCCAGCAGCTTATCCAGGGGGGACACAGATACGCAGTATTTT.

This clone turned up a few times. This chain uses TRBV10-2 with TRBJ1-5; D is ambiguous. CDR1 WSHSY and CDR2 SAAADI come from the germline V gene. CDR3 length equals 15 residues. Trimming cost V 5 bases and J 3 bases, with 14 bases left between them. The CDR3 is CASSSLTWANQPQHF. In DNA form, the CDR3 reads TGCGCCAGCAGTTCCCTGACATGGGCCAATCAGCCCCAGCATTTT.

The chain joins TRBV11-2 to TRBJ1-6; unclear D gene. Germline assignment: CDR1 SGHAT and CDR2 FQNNGV. V was cut by 1 base and J by 7 bases, with 11 bases left in between. There are 15 residues in the CDR3. The chain's CDR3 is CASSLGGLDNSPLHF. DNA of the CDR3: TGTGCCAGCAGCTTAGGTGGACTGGACAATTCACCCCTCCACTTT.

This clone was observed many times. This sequence joins TRBV24-1 and TRBJ1-6, with TRBD1 matching 10 bases. This CDR3 has 19 amino acids. V trimming: 2 bases; J trimming: 5 bases; junction bases outside the gene matches: 11. The germline V gene has CDR1 KGHDR and CDR2 SFDVKD. CDR3 amino acids: CATSDSERDRGRDNSPLHF. The CDR3 region has the DNA TGTGCCACCAGTGATTCAGAAAGGGACAGGGGCCGGGATAATTCACCCCTCCACTTT.

J is TRBJ1-5 and V is TRBV6-1, with 9 bases fitting TRBD1. The CDR3 covers 15 residues. Trimming took 5 bases from V and 2 from J; bases not matched to a gene: 4. CDR1 and CDR2 from the germline V gene are MNHNS and SASEGT. CDR3: CASSSGQGGNQPQHF. The CDR3 DNA reads as TGTGCCAGCAGTTCGGGACAGGGTGGCAATCAGCCCCAGCATTTT.

Concerning this clone: At one end, the junction sequence differs from germline, possibly due to a read error. The chain couples TRBV20-1 to TRBJ2-3; 11 nucleotides align to TRBD2. The length of the CDR3 is 14 residues. CDR1 and CDR2 from the germline V gene are DFQATT and SNEGSKA (reference sequence). The CDR3 sequence is CSASGTSGTYTQYF. For the CDR3, the DNA is TGCAGTGCTAGCGGGACTAGCGGCACATATACTCAGTATTTT.

The chain carries TRBV20-1 and TRBJ1-6, with D maybe TRBD1 (5 bases). The length of the CDR3 is 13 residues. Germline CDR1 and CDR2: DFQATT and SNEGSKA (reference sequence). Trimming left V 3 bases short and J 9 bases short, with 12 bases between. In DNA, the CDR3 is TGCAGTGCTAGCGTGGGACTAGGTTCACCCCTCCACTTT. Residues: CSASVGLGSPLHF.

This clone came up a few times. This may be a read error, as it is one base from a much larger clone. V usage is TRBV7-2 and J usage is TRBJ2-4; D is perhaps TRBD2 (6 bases). CDR1 and CDR2 from the germline V gene are SGHTA and FQGNSA. This CDR3 contains 14 residues. The V and J ends lost 4 bases and 6 bases respectively, with 13 bases between them. This chain's CDR3 is CASSSGLDSNIQYF. The CDR3 nucleotides read TGTGCCAGCAGCTCGGGACTCGATTCAAACATTCAGTACTTC.

This clone was detected ten times or more. This chain links TRBV3-1 with TRBJ2-6; D call uncertain. This CDR3 is 19 amino acids long. Germline values: CDR1 LGHDT, CDR2 YNNKEL (reference sequence). V lost 0 bases and J lost 0, with 15 bases in between. The CDR3 region is CASSQEVGLTFSGANVLTF. DNA of the CDR3: TGTGCCAGCAGCCAAGAGGTCGGGTTAACCTTCTCTGGGGCCAACGTCCTGACTTTC.

This clone is deemed medium-sized. CDR3 sequence reads: CASSSRLVDEQFF. The CDR3 DNA follows: TGTGCCAGCAGTTCAAGATTAGTAGATGAGCAGTTCTTC. The chain recombines TRBV6-1 with TRBJ2-1; no reliable D call. Germline CDR1 is MNHNS and CDR2 is SASEGT. This CDR3 has 13 residues. V was pared by 5 bases and J by 8 bases, with 13 bases between.

This clone was seen at least ten times. The rearrangement links TRBV29-1 to TRBJ2-1; either TRBD1 or TRBD2 may fit D (6 bases each). The germline V gene has CDR1 SQVTM and CDR2 ANQGSEA. CDR3 length: 12 residues. Deletions cut 4 bases from V and 7 bases from J, with 11 bases between. CDR3 sequence: CSVGEGGNEQFF. The DNA of the CDR3 is TGCAGCGTTGGTGAGGGGGGTAATGAGCAGTTCTTC.

This clone showed up just a few times. One junction end disagrees with the germline gene, perhaps due to a read error. The chain recombines TRBV20-1 with TRBJ2-7; D is ambiguous. The germline V gene encodes CDR1 DFQATT and CDR2 SNEGSKA (reference sequence). The CDR3 is made up of 11 amino acids. CDR3 in amino acids: CSSRDLDEQYF. The CDR3 region has the DNA TGCAGTTCTAGAGATCTAGACGAGCAGTACTTC.

A note on this clone: No conserved phenylalanine or tryptophan is present at the end of the CDR3, so a read error is the likely explanation. The chain links TRBV7-6 to TRBJ2-7; tentative D call: TRBD2 (5 bases). Trimming left V 1 base short and J 0 bases short, with 10 bases between. Germline loops: CDR1 SGHVS, CDR2 FNYEAQ. The CDR3 loop spans 15 amino acids. CDR3 protein: CASSLEGEGSYEQYL. CDR3 nucleotides: TGTGCCAGCAGCTTAGAGGGCGAGGGCTCCTACGAGCAGTACTTA.

This clone was observed many times. DNA of the CDR3: TGTGCCAGTAGTAGGCTATCTGGGGGGACCGCTGGAAACACCATATATTTT. Its protein is CASSRLSGGTAGNTIYF. This chain connects TRBV19 to TRBJ1-3; D possibly corresponds to TRBD1 (5 bases). There are 17 residues in the CDR3. Germline lookup yields CDR1 LNHDA and CDR2 SQIVND (reference sequence). V lost 4 bases and J lost 2, with 18 bases in between.